This T cell receptor (beta chain) came from a study of T cell changes during pregnancy in multiple sclerosis. The germline CDR1 and CDR2 sequences are GTSNPN and SVGIG (reference sequence). The CDR3 extends over 11 amino acids. V was pared by 3 bases and J by 11 bases, with 5 bases of the junction left unmatched. TCRdb keeps only in-frame clones here, not all; method: immunoSEQ multiplex PCR. Altogether roughly 74,000 clones are present, around nine tenths being singletons, with the ten largest covering approximately 3.3%. The receptor's source is a female donor with multiple sclerosis, enrolled in a pregnancy study. The gene calls are TRBV30 and TRBJ1-1; 8 bases map to TRBD1. The sequencing here drew on peripheral blood, taken before pregnancy. The chain's CDR3 is CAWRPQGAAFF. Written as DNA, the CDR3 is TGTGCCTGGAGACCTCAGGGGGCGGCTTTCTTT.